The entry below describes one T cell receptor (beta chain). Through a sample-barcoded 5' primer and a J-beta primer mix, a second PCR was run for 7 to 11 cycles. TCRdb used MiXCR to reprocess the 5' RACE reads, holding one entry per CDR3 protein. Here the sample spans some 1 million distinct CDR3 sequences, less than 50% being singletons. Germline-derived CDR1 and CDR2 are LGHDT and YNNKEL (reference sequence). The CDR3 runs to 15 residues. This sample was included in a study of blood T cells in healthy people across ages. Per sample, a minimum of 6 million PBMCs were isolated. The sequence was obtained from an older woman in good health. The sequencing input was blood. The chain recombines TRBV3-1 with TRBJ2-1; 8 bases align to TRBD1. TRBJ2-7 matches the DNA end more closely, so the J call is doubtful. The CDR3 DNA follows: TGTGCCAGCAGCCAGGCCCAGGGGGCTCTCAATGAGCAGTACTTC. Translated, it gives CASSQAQGALNEQYF.